The TCR beta chain described here comes from a study of blood T cell repertoires in COVID-19. Overall study context: The cDNA or gDNA used as material had been derived from T cells, B-cell-depleted T cells, or PBMCs.

Trimming removed 3 bases from V and 1 base from J, with 12 bases in between. The germline V gene has CDR1 LNHDA and CDR2 SQIVND (reference sequence). The CDR3 is 15 residues long. Method: immunoSEQ multiplex PCR; TCRdb's copy keeps in-frame clones and lacks some. This table holds approximately 280,000 clones, 90% found once. The study recruited people aged 18 to 89 years across under 25 US areas. The sequenced material came from PBMCs or T cells enriched from blood (not recorded which). The rearrangement links TRBV19 to TRBJ2-5; maybe TRBD1 (6 bases). The TCR comes from a woman in her late teens or twenties with acute COVID-19. Here the CDR3 reads CASSILGATQETQYF. CDR3 bases: TGTGCCAGTAGTATCTTGGGGGCCACCCAAGAGACCCAGTACTTC.